The table lists the clone carrying this T cell receptor (beta chain) with a count of one. The cDNA 3' end received a ligated oligonucleotide with a UMI. An equimolar mix of RC1.1 and RC1.2 primed the beta chain across TRBC1 and TRBC2. TCRdb re-called the UMI-ligation and nested PCR reads with MiXCR, one entry per CDR3 protein. This repertoire shows about 53,000 distinct CDR3 sequences, about 12% found once; its top ten account for approximately 10%. The sample comes from a study of quantifying T cell responses using KT2 cells. About the research overall: cDNA was made from DNase-treated RNA using alpha and beta constant primers. The second PCR was a qPCR stopped at a predetermined fluorescence threshold.

The ends were cut back, 6 bases at V and 0 bases at J, with 26 bases in the middle. CDR3 length: 20 residues. This TCR derives from a human donor. The V call is TRBV23-1, the J call TRBJ2-2, with D perhaps TRBD1 (6 bases). TRBV23-1 is marked as an open reading frame, function uncertain. Material for sequencing was PBMCs spiked with cells of the T cell clone KT2. CDR3 sequence (DNA): TGCGCCAGCAGGCCCACCGACCAGGGGACACTTAACGCGAACACCGGGGAGCTGTTTTTT. As protein: CASRPTDQGTLNANTGELFF.